This T cell receptor beta chain was found in a study of blood T cell repertoires in COVID-19. Study in general: Acute and convalescent COVID-19 specimens originated in the United States, Italy and Spain. From T cells, B-cell-depleted T cells, or PBMCs came the material, which was cDNA or gDNA.

Concerning this clone: Additional DNA sequences in this sample encode the identical CDR3.

Germline CDR1 reads SQVTM; CDR2 reads ANQGSEA. This CDR3 contains 13 residues. Trimming cost V 6 bases and J 0 bases, with 11 bases left between them. Seattle enrolled patients during active infection and tracked them longitudinally. This table comes from immunoSEQ multiplex PCR, and its TCRdb copy is limited to in-frame clones, with some not included. The table lists fewer than 300,000 clones, approximately 91% of them singletons, with approximately 2.6% in the top ten. This receptor was obtained from a person aged 18 to 30 with COVID-19, enrolled during active disease. Sequenced sample: peripheral blood. V usage is TRBV29-1 and J usage is TRBJ1-1, with a weak D call TRBD1 (5 bases). The CDR3, as DNA: TGCAGCGTCGCGGGGCGGTTGAACACTGAAGCTTTCTTT. Protein sequence: CSVAGRLNTEAFF. The full variable domain, in which reference TRBV29-1 and TRBJ1-1 provide the parts outside the CDR3, is SAVISQKPSRDICQRGTSLTIQCQVDSQVTMMFWYRQQPGQSLTLIATANQGSEATYESGFVIDKFPISRPNLTFSTLTVSNMSPEDSSIYLCSVAGRLNTEAFFGQGTRLTVV.